These T cell receptor beta chains were read from a single sample in a study of CD8 T cells in ankylosing spondylitis. TCRdb ran MiXCR on the 5' RACE reads and lists one entry per CDR3 protein. This sample has over 400,000 distinct CDR3 sequences; roughly 26% occur once, and the top ten carry 0.89%. Input material: blood, either unsorted or a sorted T cell fraction (not recorded which). The receptors come from a male donor with ankylosing spondylitis. Each CDR3 is given with its conserved first and last residue. Fields, in order: D gene, J gene, V gene, clone size, CDR3 protein, CDR3 DNA. A D gene is named only where the DNA matches it firmly. Clone size appears in some rows only: once, few, many, or a class for an expanded clone.

NA | TRBJ2-7 | TRBV3-1 | NA | CASSQSTGASTYEQYF | TGTGCCAGCAGCCAATCTACGGGGGCGTCCACCTACGAGCAGTACTTC
TRBD1 | TRBJ1-2 | TRBV12-3/TRBV12-4 | few | CASSWGDRAPGGYTF | TGTGCCAGCAGTTGGGGGGACAGGGCCCCAGGGGGCTACACCTTC
TRBD1 | TRBJ1-4 | TRBV7-2 | NA | CASSSRDRGEKLFF | TGTGCCAGCAGCTCCCGGGACAGGGGGGAAAAACTGTTTTTT
NA | TRBJ1-5 | TRBV6-2/TRBV6-3 | few | CASMRSNQPQHF | TGTGCCAGCATGAGGAGCAATCAGCCCCAGCATTTT
NA | TRBJ2-2 | TRBV6-5 | NA | CASSYSPSFHAGELFF | TGTGCCAGCAGTTACTCGCCTTCATTTCATGCCGGGGAGCTGTTTTTT
NA | TRBJ2-1 | TRBV20-1 | NA | CSAHRRIQHNEQFF | TGCAGTGCCCACAGACGGATTCAACATAATGAGCAGTTCTTC
NA | TRBJ2-5 | TRBV7-9 | many | CASSLAGAQETQYF | TGTGCCAGCAGCTTAGCAGGGGCTCAAGAGACCCAGTACTTC
TRBD1 | TRBJ1-1 | TRBV7-9 | NA | CASSLVGQIDTEAFF | TGTGCCAGCAGCTTAGTGGGACAGATAGACACTGAAGCTTTCTTT
NA | TRBJ1-1 | TRBV12-3/TRBV12-4 | NA | CASRRERAWTEAFF | TGTGCCAGCCGTAGGGAACGGGCTTGGACTGAAGCTTTCTTT
TRBD2 | TRBJ2-1 | TRBV11-2 | NA | CASSTTIDPSGRALSYNEQFF | TGTGCCAGCAGCACCACGATAGACCCTAGCGGGAGGGCCCTCTCCTACAATGAGCAGTTCTTC
NA | TRBJ1-1 | TRBV5-1 | many | CASRTGLNTEAFF | TGTGCCAGCAGAACAGGGCTGAACACTGAAGCTTTCTTT
NA | TRBJ2-1 | TRBV16 | few | CASSPYGGKAYNEQFF | TGTGCCAGCAGCCCTTACGGGGGCAAGGCCTACAATGAGCAGTTCTTC
TRBD2 | TRBJ2-3 | TRBV24-1 | many | CATSDLRTSGRASGTDTQYF | TGTGCCACCAGTGATTTGAGGACAAGCGGGAGGGCCTCTGGTACAGATACGCAGTATTTT
TRBD2 | TRBJ2-7 | TRBV5-1 | few | CASSSTSGSSPYEQYF | TGCGCCAGCAGCTCAACTAGCGGGAGTTCCCCCTACGAGCAGTACTTC
NA | TRBJ1-5 | TRBV15 | NA | CATSRHLRGGNQPQHF | TGTGCCACCAGCAGACACCTCAGGGGAGGCAATCAGCCCCAGCATTTT
NA | TRBJ2-7 | TRBV18 | NA | CASSPDADPLYEQYF | TGTGCCAGCTCACCCGACGCGGACCCACTCTACGAGCAGTACTTC
NA | TRBJ1-1 | TRBV7-9 | NA | CASSLGGITEAFF | TGTGCCAGCAGCTTAGGGGGCATCACTGAAGCTTTCTTT
NA | TRBJ2-1 | TRBV5-5 | NA | CASSSTSEQFF | TGTGCCAGCAGCTCGACAAGTGAGCAGTTCTTC
TRBD2 | TRBJ2-5 | TRBV7-2 | few | CASSSGRATSGKETQYF | TGTGCCAGCAGCTCCGGGAGAGCTACTAGCGGGAAAGAGACCCAGTACTTC
TRBD2 | TRBJ2-1 | TRBV5-1 | few | CASAIGTRGDNEQFF | TGCGCCAGCGCCATAGGGACTAGAGGTGACAATGAGCAGTTCTTC
TRBD2 | TRBJ2-1 | TRBV24-1 | NA | CATSEAGTSGFNEQFF | TGTGCCACCAGTGAGGCCGGGACTAGCGGCTTCAATGAGCAGTTCTTC
TRBD2 | TRBJ2-3 | TRBV5-6 | few | CASSLTSGRSTDTQYF | TGTGCCAGCAGCCTGACTAGCGGGAGATCCACAGATACGCAGTATTTT
NA | TRBJ2-1 | TRBV7-9 | NA | CASNLESSSYNEQFF | TGTGCCAGCAACTTGGAGTCTAGCTCCTACAATGAGCAGTTCTTC
NA | TRBJ2-1 | TRBV12-5 | few | CASGAINEQFF | TGTGCTAGTGGAGCAATCAATGAGCAGTTCTTC
NA | TRBJ2-1 | TRBV5-1 | few | CASSLGSYGNEQFF | TGCGCCAGCAGCTTGGGTTCTTACGGCAATGAGCAGTTCTTC
NA | TRBJ2-3 | TRBV11-3 | once | CASKKESASDTQYF | TGTGCCAGCAAAAAGGAATCGGCGTCAGATACGCAGTATTTT
NA | TRBJ2-5 | TRBV5-1 | NA | CASSLNRQGGETQYF | TGCGCCAGCAGCTTGAATCGACAGGGAGGTGAGACCCAGTACTTC
NA | TRBJ1-5 | TRBV12-3/TRBV12-4 | NA | CASSLGQLVYQPQHF | TGTGCCAGCAGTTTAGGCCAGTTGGTATATCAGCCCCAGCATTTT
TRBD1 | TRBJ1-5 | TRBV7-2 | few | CASSTRGLNQPQHF | TGTGCCAGCAGCACCAGGGGGCTCAATCAGCCCCAGCATTTT
NA | TRBJ2-5 | TRBV3-1 | NA | CASSPKGGGETQYF | TGTGCCAGCAGCCCAAAGGGAGGAGGAGAGACCCAGTACTTC
NA | TRBJ1-2 | TRBV20-1 | NA | CSALGNYGYTF | TGCAGTGCCCTCGGTAACTATGGCTACACCTTC
NA | TRBJ1-1 | TRBV7-9 | many | CASSLPGPNTEAFF | TGTGCCAGCAGCTTACCGGGCCCGAACACTGAAGCTTTCTTT
NA | TRBJ1-1 | TRBV30 | NA | CAWRRGQNTEAFF | TGTGCCTGGAGACGGGGACAGAACACTGAAGCTTTCTTT
NA | TRBJ1-1 | TRBV12-3/TRBV12-4 | many | CASSRTGNTEAFF | TGTGCCAGCAGTAGGACGGGAAACACTGAAGCTTTCTTT
NA | TRBJ1-2 | TRBV20-1 | NA | CSADYNYGYTF | TGCAGTGCCGACTATAACTATGGCTACACCTTC
TRBD1 | TRBJ1-5 | TRBV6-1 | NA | CASRPDRAAFYQPQHF | TGTGCCAGCAGACCGGACAGGGCCGCCTTTTATCAGCCCCAGCATTTT
TRBD1 | TRBJ1-4 | TRBV3-1 | NA | CASSQTPPQGAFNEKLFF | TGTGCCAGCAGCCAAACTCCTCCCCAGGGGGCGTTTAATGAAAAACTGTTTTTT
TRBD1 | TRBJ1-4 | TRBV20-1 | NA | CSAREDRITHEKLFF | TGCAGTGCTAGAGAGGACAGGATTACTCATGAAAAACTGTTTTTT
NA | TRBJ1-1 | TRBV6-4 | few | CASSEMGQNTEAFF | TGTGCCAGCAGTGAAATGGGCCAGAACACTGAAGCTTTCTTT
NA | TRBJ2-7 | TRBV12-3/TRBV12-4 | few | CASSSPRTPGEQYF | TGTGCCAGCAGTTCGCCCAGGACCCCGGGGGAGCAGTACTTC
NA | TRBJ2-1 | TRBV5-1 | few | CASRSESGESYNEQFF | TGCGCCAGCAGATCCGAGTCGGGAGAATCCTACAATGAGCAGTTCTTC
NA | TRBJ1-4 | TRBV5-1 | few | CASSPAGTADEKLFF | TGCGCCAGCAGCCCAGCCGGGACGGCCGATGAAAAACTGTTTTTT
NA | TRBJ2-2 | TRBV5-1 | many | CASSLPGPGELFF | TGCGCCAGCAGCTTGCCCGGGCCCGGGGAGCTGTTTTTT
TRBD2 | TRBJ2-1 | TRBV12-5 | NA | CASGPRGSSGSYNEQFF | TGTGCTAGTGGTCCTAGGGGCTCTAGCGGCTCCTACAATGAGCAGTTCTTC
TRBD1 | TRBJ2-1 | TRBV18 | NA | CASSPLGQGGIYNEQFF | TGTGCCAGCTCACCACTGGGACAGGGTGGAATCTACAATGAGCAGTTCTTC
NA | TRBJ1-1 | TRBV18 | NA | CASSPLQGPNTEAFF | TGTGCCAGCTCACCACTCCAGGGACCGAACACTGAAGCTTTCTTT
TRBD2 | TRBJ2-5 | TRBV3-1 | NA | CASSLPSGRLETQYF | TGTGCCAGCAGCCTGCCTAGCGGGAGGTTAGAGACCCAGTACTTC
NA | TRBJ1-2 | TRBV12-3/TRBV12-4 | NA | CASSLLRGYTF | TGTGCCAGCAGTCTCCTTCGGGGCTACACCTTC
NA | TRBJ2-5 | TRBV2 | once | CASTPTGVQETQYF | TGTGCCAGCACCCCGACGGGAGTACAAGAGACCCAGTACTTC
NA | TRBJ1-3 | TRBV12-3/TRBV12-4 | many | CASSLGPPNTIYF | TGTGCCAGCAGTTTAGGACCACCAAACACCATATATTTT
TRBD1 | TRBJ1-5 | TRBV12-3/TRBV12-4 | few | CASSWGRGPNQPQHF | TGTGCCAGCAGTTGGGGCAGGGGGCCCAATCAGCCCCAGCATTTT
NA | TRBJ1-2 | TRBV10-3 | few | CAISGDRLYGYTF | TGTGCCATCAGTGGAGACAGACTCTATGGCTACACCTTC
TRBD2 | TRBJ2-5 | TRBV20-1 | NA | CSTKSPSGRGETQYF | TGCAGTACTAAATCCCCTAGCGGGAGAGGAGAGACCCAGTACTTC
NA | TRBJ1-1 | TRBV20-1 | NA | CSAEVYSAEAFF | TGCAGTGCCGAGGTTTATTCGGCTGAAGCTTTCTTT
TRBD2 | TRBJ2-1 | TRBV5-1 | NA | CASSGLAGENEQFF | TGCGCCAGCAGCGGATTAGCGGGAGAGAATGAGCAGTTCTTC